This T cell receptor (beta chain) comes out of a study of blood T cells in healthy people across ages. Each sample provided at least 6 micrograms of extracted total RNA. The CDR3 runs 15 residues. Germline CDR1 is MNHEY and CDR2 is SMNVEV (reference sequence). Between the trimmed V and J ends, which lost 2 bases and 4 bases, there was a span of 15 bases. For the second PCR, which ran for roughly 6 to 11 cycles, a sample-barcoded 5' primer and a J-beta primer mix were used. TCRdb ran MiXCR on the 5' RACE reads and lists one entry per CDR3 protein. The sample shows nearly 800,000 distinct CDR3 sequences, around 25% of them seen only once. The sample also formed part of further work on T cells of mothers and their children.

The V gene is TRBV27, the J gene TRBJ2-7; D might be TRBD1 (6 bases). This sequence originates from a boy aged 5-17 years in good health. The material sequenced was blood. The CDR3 reads CASSLEWGPLYEQYF. The DNA of the CDR3 is TGTGCCAGCAGTTTAGAATGGGGGCCCCTTTACGAGCAGTACTTC.